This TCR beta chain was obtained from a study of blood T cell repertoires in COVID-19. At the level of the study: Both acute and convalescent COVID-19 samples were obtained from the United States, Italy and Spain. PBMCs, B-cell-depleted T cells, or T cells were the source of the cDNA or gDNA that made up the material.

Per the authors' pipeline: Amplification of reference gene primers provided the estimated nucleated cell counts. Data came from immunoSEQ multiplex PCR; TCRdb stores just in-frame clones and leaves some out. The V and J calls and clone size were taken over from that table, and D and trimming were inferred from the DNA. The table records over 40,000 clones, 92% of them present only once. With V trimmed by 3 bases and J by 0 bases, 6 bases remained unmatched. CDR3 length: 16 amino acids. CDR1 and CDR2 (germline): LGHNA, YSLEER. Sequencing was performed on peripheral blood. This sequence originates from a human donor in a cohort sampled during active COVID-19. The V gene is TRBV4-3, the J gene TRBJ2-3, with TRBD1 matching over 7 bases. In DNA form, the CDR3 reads TGCGCCAGCAGCCACCAGACAGGGCCGAGCACAGATACGCAGTATTTT. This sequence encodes CASSHQTGPSTDTQYF.